Listed here is a single TCR beta chain. This entry is derived from a study of cytomegalovirus exposure and HLA in healthy donors. With 60 Vbeta and 13 Jbeta primers, the PCR was carried out. Measured with immunoSEQ multiplex PCR; TCRdb has only the in-frame clones, and not every one. This table has about 170,000 clones, about four fifths appearing once. Sequenced material: PBMCs. The receptor's source is a male donor in good health and CMV-seronegative.

In DNA form, the CDR3 reads TGTGCCAGCAGCGCCGGGGGATATACGCAGTATTTT. This translates into CASSAGGYTQYF. The gene calls are TRBV5-6 and TRBJ2-3, with D perhaps matching TRBD2 (6 bases). The CDR3 runs 12 residues. The germline CDR1 and CDR2 sequences are SGHDT and YYEEEE. Trimming removed 4 bases at V and 7 bases at J, with 10 bases between.